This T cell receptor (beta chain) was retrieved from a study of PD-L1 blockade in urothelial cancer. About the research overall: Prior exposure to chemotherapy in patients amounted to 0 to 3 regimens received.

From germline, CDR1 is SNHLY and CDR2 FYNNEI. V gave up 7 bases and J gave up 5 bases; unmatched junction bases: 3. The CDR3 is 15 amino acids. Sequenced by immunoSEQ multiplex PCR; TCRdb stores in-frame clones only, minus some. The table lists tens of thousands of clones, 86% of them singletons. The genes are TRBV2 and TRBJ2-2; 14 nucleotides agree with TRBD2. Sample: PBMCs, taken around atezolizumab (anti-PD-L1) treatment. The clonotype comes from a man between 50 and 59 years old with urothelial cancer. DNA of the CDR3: TGTGCCAGCATGGGACTAGCGGGAGAAACCGGGGAGCTGTTTTTT. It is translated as CASMGLAGETGELFF.